The 12 T cell receptor beta chains presented below share a single source sample, sequenced in a study of beta chain features in type 1 diabetes. Study findings and constraints: Among patients with Type 1 diabetes, TCRB CDR3s were moderately but significantly shorter in every one of the four CD4+ subsets.

Their target antigens are unknown. What was sequenced were expressed TCRB transcripts, since all of the isolated RNA had been reverse transcribed. This table comes from immunoSEQ multiplex PCR, and its TCRdb copy is limited to in-frame clones, with some not included. The table has 600,000 to 700,000 clones, 9.5% to 15% seen once. Sequences were obtained from naive CD4+ T cells from blood. The receptors shown here come from a man aged 25 to 45 with type 1 diabetes.

Turning to this clone: This sample includes further DNA sequences coding for the same CDR3. The chain employs TRBV5-4 and TRBJ2-3, with TRBD1 matching 9 bases. This CDR3 region has 15 residues. Germline CDR1 reads SGHNT; CDR2 reads YYREEE (reference sequence). After removal of 3 bases from V and 0 bases from J, the junction contained 2 bases not matched to a gene. DNA of the CDR3: TGTGCCAGCAGCTATGGACAGGGGAGCACAGATACGCAGTATTTT. Translating gives CASSYGQGSTDTQYF.

This clone turned up a few times. The J gene is TRBJ1-6, the V gene TRBV7-6, with a weak D call TRBD1 (5 bases). V was trimmed by 5 bases and J by 7 bases, leaving 15 bases between them. The CDR3 loop spans 15 amino acids. Germline V gene lookup returns CDR1 SGHVS and CDR2 FNYEAQ. CDR3 region: CASSLQHGDNSPLHF. The CDR3 DNA follows: TGTGCCAGCAGCCTACAACATGGGGACAATTCACCCCTCCACTTT.

The CDR3 region has the DNA TGTGCCAGCAGCTTATTAGGGACACCTAGCTACGAGCAGTACTTC. Amino acid sequence: CASSLLGTPSYEQYF. The chain employs TRBV7-9 and TRBJ2-7; TRBD1 is a possible D gene (6 bases). V was shortened by 2 bases and J by 3 bases, with 14 bases between the two germline ends. Germline V CDR1 and CDR2: SEHNR, FQNEAQ (reference sequence). The CDR3 has 15 amino acids.

The chain uses TRBV7-2 and TRBJ2-3; D gene ambiguous. V dropped 2 bases and J dropped 5 bases, with 14 bases sitting between them. Germline lookup yields CDR1 SGHTA and CDR2 FQGNSA. This CDR3 is 15 amino acids long. The CDR3 DNA follows: TGTGCCAGCAGCTTACAACGGTATCCCCAAGATACGCAGTATTTT. Translation gives CASSLQRYPQDTQYF.

V and J are TRBV6-5 and TRBJ1-6; no clear D gene. The CDR3 is 15 residues long. Looked up from germline, CDR1 is MNHEY and CDR2 is SVGAGI. The germline V and J ends were trimmed by 2 bases and 10 bases, with 15 bases remaining between them. The CDR3 sequence is CASSYVGIRQSPLHF. In DNA form, the CDR3 reads TGTGCCAGCAGTTACGTAGGGATTAGGCAGTCACCCCTCCACTTT.

The chain has TRBV7-6 and TRBJ1-5, with TRBD1 as a possible D gene (6 bases). Germline lookup yields CDR1 SGHVS and CDR2 FNYEAQ. Trimming left V 0 bases short and J 9 bases short, with 21 bases between. CDR3 size: 17 residues. CDR3 sequence (DNA): TGTGCCAGCAGCTTAGCTGGTGTCAGACCAGGGGTCGGGCCCCAGCATTTT. This codes for CASSLAGVRPGVGPQHF. Combining the CDR3 with reference TRBV7-6 and TRBJ1-5 gives the whole variable domain GAGVSQSPRYKVTKRGQDVALRCDPISGHVSLYWYRQALGQGPEFLTYFNYEAQQDKSGLPNDRFSAERPEGSISTLTIQRTEQRDSAMYRCASSLAGVRPGVGPQHFGDGTRLSIL.

This clone was counted a few times. The chain links TRBV29-1 to TRBJ2-3; D is undetermined. V dropped 7 bases and J dropped 2 bases, with 16 bases sitting between them. The CDR3 totals 14 residues. Germline assignment: CDR1 SQVTM and CDR2 ANQGSEA. CDR3 nucleotides: TGCAGCGCCTCCCGCGGCGGCCTCACAGATACGCAGTATTTT. Amino acid sequence: CSASRGGLTDTQYF.

This clone was recorded many times. The rearrangement links TRBV21-1 to TRBJ2-5; the table names TRBD1, a call not compared with the DNA. TRBV21-1 is deemed a pseudogene. The CDR3 is made up of 10 amino acids. CDR3 protein: CASDNSKWHF. CDR3 DNA: TGTGCCAGTGACAACAGTAAATGGCACTTC.

The V call is TRBV5-4, the J call TRBJ1-6; D gene uncertain. The germline CDR1 and CDR2 sequences are SGHNT and YYREEE (reference sequence). This CDR3 has 14 amino acids. Between the trimmed V and J ends, which lost 4 bases and 6 bases, there was a span of 11 bases. The CDR3 protein is CASSTDIGNSPLHF. The CDR3 coding sequence is TGTGCCAGCAGCACGGATATAGGTAATTCACCCCTCCACTTT. Combining the CDR3 with reference TRBV5-4 and TRBJ1-6 gives the whole variable domain ETGVTQSPTHLIKTRGQQVTLRCSSQSGHNTVSWYQQALGQGPQFIFQYYREEENGRGNFPPRFSGLQFPNYSSELNVNALELDDSALYLCASSTDIGNSPLHFGNGTRLTVT.

The chain joins TRBV25-1 to TRBJ2-7, with D possibly being TRBD1 (6 bases). The CDR3 is 16 residues long. The germline CDR1 and CDR2 sequences are MGHDK and SYGVNS. V shed 1 base and J shed 2 bases, with 15 bases lying between them. CDR3 in DNA: TGTGCCAGCAGTGAATTAAGGGGCAGGGGAGCCTACGAGCAGTACTTC. Residues: CASSELRGRGAYEQYF.

This clone has more than one count but fewer than ten. The V and J genes are TRBV9 and TRBJ2-7; 7 positions agree with TRBD1. Germline assignment: CDR1 SGDLS and CDR2 YYNGEE. V dropped 4 bases and J dropped 4; count of bases not matched to a gene: 11. This CDR3 region has 15 residues. Here the CDR3 DNA reads TGTGCCAGCAGCAGGGACGCAGGGGGTGAGTACGAGCAGTACTTC. Its translation is CASSRDAGGEYEQYF. Filled out from reference TRBV9 and TRBJ2-7, the complete variable domain reads DSGVTQTPKHLITATGQRVTLRCSPRSGDLSVYWYQQSLDQGLQFLIQYYNGEERAKGNILERFSAQQFPDLHSELNLSSLELGDSALYFCASSRDAGGEYEQYFGPGTRLTVT.

The genes are TRBV7-2 and TRBJ2-3, with D possibly matching TRBD1 (6 bases). Looked up from germline, CDR1 is SGHTA and CDR2 is FQGNSA. The germline V and J ends were trimmed by 5 bases and 1 base, with 10 bases remaining between them. The CDR3 is 14 residues long. In DNA, the CDR3 is TGTGCCAGCAGCCCGGACAGACGCACAGATACGCAGTATTTT. It specifies CASSPDRRTDTQYF.